The 22 T cell receptor beta chains in this list originate from one sample, sequenced in a study of cytomegalovirus exposure and HLA in healthy donors. Primers included in the PCR were 60 Vbeta and 13 Jbeta primers. The protocol was immunoSEQ multiplex PCR, while the TCRdb copy is restricted to in-frame clones and leaves out a portion. This sample has about 160,000 clones, with roughly 80% found just once. Sequenced sample: PBMCs. Receptors were obtained from a man in his forties or fifties in good health and CMV-seropositive.

The chain is built from TRBV29-1 and TRBJ1-5; D possibly corresponds to TRBD1 (6 bases). Germline CDR1 is SQVTM and CDR2 is ANQGSEA. The CDR3 has 14 residues. Between the trimmed V and J ends, which lost 4 bases and 5 bases, there was a span of 15 bases. In nucleotides, the CDR3 is TGCAGCGTTGTGGAACAGGGATGGGATCAGCCCCAGCATTTT. This encodes CSVVEQGWDQPQHF.

The chain employs TRBV7-9 and TRBJ2-1; 10 bases agree with TRBD2. With 5 bases clipped from V and 7 bases from J, the junction kept 8 bases outside the gene matches. The CDR3 is made up of 15 amino acids. Germline V CDR1 and CDR2: SEHNR, FQNEAQ (reference sequence). The CDR3 loop reads CASSASGGARNEQFF. The CDR3 DNA follows: TGTGCCAGCAGCGCGAGCGGGGGGGCCCGAAATGAGCAGTTCTTC.

This clone was counted between two and nine times. V usage is TRBV5-4 and J usage is TRBJ2-7; TRBD2 matches at 7 bases. The CDR3 spans 15 residues. The germline V gene has CDR1 SGHNT and CDR2 YYREEE (reference sequence). V gave up 4 bases and J gave up 2 bases; unmatched junction bases: 9. CDR3 coding DNA: TGTGCCAGCAGCCGGGAGGTGGACTCCCCCTACGAGCAGTACTTC. As protein: CASSREVDSPYEQYF.

This clone was detected only once. Its ends do not fully match the called genes, so a read error is possible. The chain has TRBV11-3 and TRBJ1-1; a possible D gene is TRBD1 (6 bases). The length of the CDR3 is 15 residues. In germline, CDR1 is SGHNT, CDR2 YENEEA. The CDR3 sequence is CASSLGGQLNTETFF. As DNA, the CDR3 is TGTGCCAGCAGCTTGGGCGGACAGTTGAACACTGAAACTTTCTTT.

V is TRBV7-2 and J is TRBJ1-2; 10 nucleotides agree with TRBD1. J was trimmed by 7 bases and V by 7 bases; bases with no gene match: 9. The germline CDR1 and CDR2 sequences are SGHTA and FQGNSA. The CDR3 has 14 amino acids. CDR3 loop: CASIRTGGEGGYTF. The CDR3 region has the DNA TGTGCCAGCATCAGGACAGGGGGAGAGGGTGGCTACACCTTC.

The chain links TRBV6-5 to TRBJ1-2, with D tentatively TRBD1 (5 bases). The CDR3 totals 14 residues. V lost 5 bases and J lost 0, with 10 bases in between. The germline gives CDR1 MNHEY, CDR2 SVGAGI. The CDR3 DNA follows: TGTGCCAGCAGTCCAGGGCCTACTAACTATGGCTACACCTTC. It codes for CASSPGPTNYGYTF.

The chain joins TRBV10-2 to TRBJ2-7; 7 nucleotides agree with TRBD1. The germline CDR1 and CDR2 sequences are WSHSY and SAAADI. With V trimmed by 8 bases and J by 6 bases, 13 bases remained unmatched. CDR3 size: 14 residues. The CDR3 DNA follows: TGCGCCAGCTACGACAGGGTCCTGAGGGGCGAGCAGTACTTC. As protein: CASYDRVLRGEQYF.

V gene TRBV2 combines with J gene TRBJ1-2, with D possibly TRBD1 on 6 matching bases. The CDR3 spans 14 residues. From germline, CDR1 is SNHLY and CDR2 FYNNEI. Trimming cost V 6 bases and J 0 bases, with 11 bases left between them. The CDR3 here is CASRDSEANYGYTF. The CDR3 nucleotides read TGTGCCAGCAGGGACAGCGAGGCTAACTATGGCTACACCTTC.

V gene TRBV6-6 combines with J gene TRBJ2-2; 9 nucleotides agree with TRBD1. CDR1 is MNHNY, CDR2 SVGAGI, per germline (reference sequence). The trim removed 8 bases at V and 5 bases at J, leaving 9 bases unmatched. This CDR3 is built from 15 residues. This CDR3 reads CASGHRGLRTGELFF. CDR3 in DNA: TGTGCCAGCGGGCACAGGGGGCTCAGGACCGGGGAGCTGTTTTTT.

The chain is built from TRBV19 and TRBJ1-6, with 7 bases aligning to TRBD1. The CDR3 is 15 residues long. Trimming at V came to 6 bases and at J to 10 bases, leaving 12 bases not matched to a gene. Germline V lookup: CDR1 LNHDA, CDR2 SQIVND (reference sequence). The CDR3 here is CASSRLTGSGSPLHF. DNA of the CDR3: TGTGCCAGTAGCCGTTTGACAGGGTCGGGATCACCCCTCCACTTT. Full variable domain (missing parts from reference TRBV19 and TRBJ1-6): DGGITQSPKYLFRKEGQNVTLSCEQNLNHDAMYWYRQDPGQGLRLIYYSQIVNDFQKGDIAEGYSVSREKKESFPLTVTSAQKNPTAFYLCASSRLTGSGSPLHFGNGTRLTVT.

This sequence joins TRBV19 and TRBJ2-1; possibly TRBD2 for D (7 bases). This CDR3 is 15 amino acids long. V was trimmed by 9 bases and J by 0 bases, leaving 15 bases between them. CDR1 and CDR2 from the germline V gene are LNHDA and SQIVND (reference sequence). The CDR3 spells CASTKGGASYNEQFF. The CDR3 DNA reads TGTGCCAGCACCAAGGGGGGGGCCTCCTACAATGAGCAGTTCTTC.

This clone was recorded only once. This chain joins TRBV10-3 and TRBJ2-2, with TRBD2 matching over 9 bases. J was trimmed by 4 bases and V by 4 bases; bases with no gene match: 13. This CDR3 is built from 18 residues. CDR1 is ENHRY, CDR2 SYGVKD, per germline. The CDR3 nucleotides read TGTGCCATCAGTGGAGGGTCTAGCGGGGCAAGGGTCACCGGGGAGCTGTTTTTT. This sequence encodes CAISGGSSGARVTGELFF.

The chain is built from TRBV2 and TRBJ1-1; TRBD1 is a possible D gene (5 bases). The CDR3 totals 16 residues. Germline V gives CDR1 SNHLY, CDR2 FYNNEI. V shed 2 bases and J shed 2 bases, with 15 bases lying between them. The CDR3 coding sequence is TGTGCCAGCAGTGAACGGAGGGGATGGGGAAACACTGAAGCTTTCTTT. It encodes CASSERRGWGNTEAFF.

The chain joins TRBV9 to TRBJ1-3; a weak D match, TRBD1 (5 bases). The CDR3 loop spans 13 amino acids. Looked up from germline, CDR1 is SGDLS and CDR2 is YYNGEE. The ends were cut back, 0 bases at V and 4 bases at J, with 5 bases in the middle. The CDR3 sequence: CASSVAGGNTIYF. The CDR3, as DNA: TGTGCCAGCAGCGTAGCAGGGGGAAACACCATATATTTT.

The CDR3 reads CASSLDTRNNEQFF. The CDR3 DNA sequence: TGTGCCAGCAGCTTAGACACTAGAAACAATGAGCAGTTCTTC. The chain carries TRBV7-9 and TRBJ2-1; a possible D gene is TRBD2 (5 bases). The V end lost 1 base, the J end lost 5 bases, and 9 bases lay between the germline ends. CDR1 and CDR2 from the germline V gene are SEHNR and FQNEAQ (reference sequence). The CDR3 sequence is 14 residues long.

A note on this clone: Other DNA sequences within the sample encode an identical CDR3. The genes are TRBV18 and TRBJ1-2; TRBD1 matches at 7 bases. CDR1 is KGHSH, CDR2 LQKENI, per germline. The CDR3 runs 13 residues. V lost 3 bases and J lost 3; bases outside the gene matches: 1. The CDR3 DNA follows: TGTGCCAGCTCACCCGACAGGGACTATGGCTACACCTTC. Its translation: CASSPDRDYGYTF.

This chain joins TRBV28 and TRBJ1-4, with a weak D call TRBD1 (6 bases). The CDR3 runs 14 residues. The V end lost 3 bases, the J end lost 8 bases, and 13 bases lay between the germline ends. Per germline, CDR1 MDHEN and CDR2 SYDVKM. CDR3 amino acids: CASSFQGLWEKLFF. In nucleotides, the CDR3 is TGTGCCAGCAGTTTTCAGGGGCTCTGGGAAAAACTGTTTTTT.

The V and J genes are TRBV7-8 and TRBJ1-5, with 9 nucleotides matching TRBD1. This CDR3 spans 14 amino acids. V shed 4 bases and J 6 bases; nucleotides not matched to a gene: 4. Per the germline V gene, CDR1 is SGHVS and CDR2 is FQNEAQ. The CDR3 DNA follows: TGTGCCAGCAGCTACCCGGACAGGGGTCAGCCCCAGCATTTT. Translating gives CASSYPDRGQPQHF.

The chain couples TRBV11-2 to TRBJ2-3; TRBD1 matches 8 bases. V was clipped by 5 bases and J by 6 bases; unmatched bases: 10. This CDR3 is 15 amino acids long. Germline CDR1 is SGHAT and CDR2 is FQNNGV. Written as DNA, the CDR3 is TGTGCCAGCAGCCCCCCGGGACAGGCATGGGATACGCAGTATTTT. Amino acid sequence: CASSPPGQAWDTQYF. The variable domain in full, with the rest retrieved from reference TRBV11-2 and TRBJ2-3, is EAGVAQSPRYKIIEKRQSVAFWCNPISGHATLYWYQQILGQGPKLLIQFQNNGVVDDSQLPKDRFSAERLKGVDSTLKIQPAKLEDSAVYLCASSPPGQAWDTQYFGPGTRLTVL.

The chain combines TRBV11-2 with TRBJ1-2; the match to TRBD1 covers 9 bases. V lost 3 bases and J lost 3; bases outside the gene matches: 2. The CDR3 is 14 amino acids. The germline V gene has CDR1 SGHAT and CDR2 FQNNGV. The CDR3: CASSFDRGDYGYTF. In DNA form, the CDR3 reads TGTGCCAGCAGCTTTGACAGGGGGGACTATGGCTACACCTTC.

The chain joins TRBV7-2 to TRBJ2-1; 7 bases are shared with TRBD1. Germline CDR1 SGHTA, CDR2 FQGNSA. The V segment lost 5 bases and the J segment 0 bases; nucleotides outside the gene matches: 7. The CDR3 loop spans 16 amino acids. CDR3 residues: CASSPGGVTSYNEQFF. CDR3 DNA: TGTGCCAGCAGCCCAGGGGGTGTGACCTCCTACAATGAGCAGTTCTTC.

The V gene is TRBV20-1, the J gene TRBJ2-2; D remains ambiguous. V was pared by 3 bases and J by 9 bases, with 5 bases between. The CDR3 length is 10 residues. Germline assignment: CDR1 DFQATT and CDR2 SNEGSKA (reference sequence). CDR3 sequence: CSARERELFF. In DNA form, the CDR3 reads TGCAGTGCTAGGGAGAGGGAGCTGTTTTTT.